This T cell receptor beta chain appears in the sequencing data of a study of CD8+ T cells in alopecia areata. The sample's treatment: oral pan-JAK inhibitor, 5-10 mg twice daily. Germline V lookup: CDR1 MNHEY, CDR2 SMNVEV (reference sequence). CDR3 length: 14 amino acids. After removal of 6 bases from V and 5 bases from J, the junction contained 6 bases not matched to a gene. Once RNA had been extracted, it was reverse transcribed into cDNA to act as the sequencing template. Here immunoSEQ multiplex PCR was the method, and the copy in TCRdb shows in-frame clones only, minus some. The table has 95,000 to 150,000 clones, more than 45% seen once.

The chain uses TRBV27 and TRBJ2-7; 11 bases line up with TRBD1. Sample: CD4+ T cells sorted from blood, taken at week 4, from a patient treated with tofacitinib. This TCR derives from a human donor with alopecia areata. CDR3 sequence reads: CASSSRDRGNEQYF. For the CDR3, the DNA is TGTGCCAGCAGCTCCCGGGACAGGGGGAACGAGCAGTACTTC.